Listed below are T cell receptor beta chains from one sample, sequenced in a study of blood T cell repertoires in COVID-19. Profiling relied on immunoSEQ multiplex PCR, and the TCRdb table lists in-frame clones only, not all of them. The profile covers 350,000 to 500,000 clones, with approximately 90% appearing a single time and 1.4% to 1.5% taken by the ten largest. Sequencing was performed on PBMCs or T cells enriched from blood (not recorded which). These receptors were collected from a woman between 18 and 30 years old who had been exposed to COVID-19. CDR3s include the opening cysteine and the closing phenylalanine or tryptophan. The order of the fields is J gene, V gene, D gene, clone size, CDR3 DNA, CDR3 protein. D genes are given only for firm matches. Expanded clones are given a class, and other clones once, few, many or no size at all.

TRBJ1-2,TRBV9,TRBD1,NA,TGTGCCAGCAGCGTGGACAGGGGAACTAACTATGGCTACACCTTC,CASSVDRGTNYGYTF
TRBJ2-1,TRBV9,NA,once,TGTGCCAGCAGCGTAGATACCTACAATGAGCAGTTCTTC,CASSVDTYNEQFF
TRBJ1-1,TRBV5-6,NA,NA,TGTGCCAGCAGCTTGACCGTGCGGGGCACTGAAGCTTTCTTT,CASSLTVRGTEAFF
TRBJ1-5,TRBV10-2,NA,NA,TGCGCCAGCCGCAATGGGGGGAGCAATCAGCCCCAGCATTTT,CASRNGGSNQPQHF
TRBJ2-2,TRBV6-5,TRBD2,NA,TGTGCCAGCAGGGAGCGGGGGGGCACCGGGGAGCTGTTTTTT,CASRERGGTGELFF
TRBJ2-3,TRBV27,TRBD2,NA,TGTGCCAGCAGTCCAAGCGGGAGCGGGGGAACGCAGTATTTT,CASSPSGSGGTQYF
TRBJ1-3,TRBV28,TRBD1,NA,TGTGCCAGCAGTTTACCCGGGACAGTAGACCCTAACTCTGGAAACACCATATATTTT,CASSLPGTVDPNSGNTIYF
TRBJ1-1,TRBV28,TRBD1,NA,TGTGCCAGCACCGAGGGACAGGGGAACACTGAAGCTTTCTTT,CASTEGQGNTEAFF
TRBJ2-5,TRBV7-6,NA,NA,TGTGCCAGCAGCTTAGAAGCGATTTACCAAGAGACCCAGTACTTC,CASSLEAIYQETQYF
TRBJ2-2,TRBV10-3,NA,once,TGTGCCATCAGACCATCGGTCAGGTCGACCGGGGAGCTGTTTTTT,CAIRPSVRSTGELFF
TRBJ1-1,TRBV7-9,TRBD1,NA,TGTGCCAGCAGTCCTAGACAGGGCGACGCTTTCTTT,CASSPRQGDAFF
TRBJ1-1,TRBV6-2/TRBV6-3,NA,NA,TGTGCCAGCAGTTCCCCGGGGACTGAAGCTTTCTTT,CASSSPGTEAFF
TRBJ2-5,TRBV5-6,TRBD1,NA,TGTGCCAGCAGCTTGGTGACAGGGATAGAGACCCAGTACTTC,CASSLVTGIETQYF
TRBJ1-2,TRBV24-1,NA,NA,TGTGCCACCAGTGATCTATACAGTGGCTACACCTTC,CATSDLYSGYTF
TRBJ2-1,TRBV15,NA,NA,TGTGCCACCAGCGACAGTACCTACAATGAGCAGTTCTTC,CATSDSTYNEQFF
TRBJ1-2,TRBV28,NA,NA,TGTGCCAGCAGTACAGGGTGGAACTATGGCTACACCTTC,CASSTGWNYGYTF
TRBJ2-1,TRBV7-9,NA,NA,TGTGCCAGCAGCTTAGTAGACAATGAGCAGTTCTTC,CASSLVDNEQFF
TRBJ2-5,TRBV2,NA,NA,TGTGCCGGCTCCGCCGTCGGGAACCAGCTGAGGTACTTC,CAGSAVGNQLRYF
TRBJ1-2,TRBV29-1,TRBD1,NA,TGCAGCGTTGCCCAGGGACAGAACTATGGCTACACCTTC,CSVAQGQNYGYTF
TRBJ2-1,TRBV14,TRBD2,NA,TGTGCCAGCAGCCGACAGCCGTCGGGGGGTGAGCAGTTCTTC,CASSRQPSGGEQFF
TRBJ2-2,TRBV7-9,NA,NA,TGTGCCAGCAGCTCGACCGACTCCCTCACCGGGGAGCTGTTTTTT,CASSSTDSLTGELFF
TRBJ2-5,TRBV18,NA,NA,TGTGCCAGCTCATTCCAGCGACTCCCTAGGTTTGAGACCCAGTACTTC,CASSFQRLPRFETQYF
TRBJ1-3,TRBV4-3,TRBD1,NA,TGCGCCAGCAGCCAAGACAGGGGGCAGGGAAACACCATATATTTT,CASSQDRGQGNTIYF
TRBJ2-7,TRBV28,NA,NA,TGTGCCACCACCCTTGGGGGCCCCTACGAGCAGTACTTC,CATTLGGPYEQYF
TRBJ1-5,TRBV5-1,NA,NA,TGCGCCAGCAGCTTGGAGGGAGGAGGTCAGCCCCAGCATTTT,CASSLEGGGQPQHF
TRBJ2-7,TRBV2,NA,NA,TGTGCCAGCAGATCGGGAGCGAGGTACGAGCAGTACTTC,CASRSGARYEQYF
TRBJ1-2,TRBV18,NA,NA,TGTGCCAGCTCACCAATAGGACACGATTTTAACTATGGCTACACCTTC,CASSPIGHDFNYGYTF
TRBJ2-2,TRBV2,TRBD2,NA,TGTGCCAGCAGGTGGGCTAGCGGGACCGGGGAGCTGTTTTTT,CASRWASGTGELFF
TRBJ2-7,TRBV27,TRBD1,NA,TGTGCCAGCATCGGACAGGGGGCTAGCGAGCAGTACTTC,CASIGQGASEQYF
TRBJ1-4,TRBV6-2/TRBV6-3,TRBD1,NA,TGTGCCAGCAGTCGAACAGGGGGACTTTATAATGAAAAACTGTTTTTT,CASSRTGGLYNEKLFF
TRBJ2-7,TRBV28,TRBD1,NA,TGTGCCAGCAGCTTAAGACAGGGGTCTTGGGAGCAGTACTTC,CASSLRQGSWEQYF
TRBJ2-7,TRBV6-5,TRBD2,NA,TGTGCCAGCAGCAAAGGACTAGCGGTCTCCTACGAGCAGTACTTC,CASSKGLAVSYEQYF
TRBJ2-1,TRBV11-2,NA,NA,TGTGCCAGCAGCTTAGTTCTCCCGAATGAGCAGTTCTTC,CASSLVLPNEQFF
TRBJ2-3,TRBV28,NA,NA,TGTGCCAGCACCCTCGCGGCCACAGATACGCAGTATTTT,CASTLAATDTQYF
TRBJ2-3,TRBV9,TRBD2,NA,TGTGCCAGCAGCGTAGCTTGGTCGGCGGGGGGGAGCACAGATACGCAGTATTTT,CASSVAWSAGGSTDTQYF
TRBJ2-1,TRBV30,NA,NA,TGTGCCTGGAGTGTACCGGCTAGCCAGTTCGACAATGAGCAGTTCTTC,CAWSVPASQFDNEQFF
TRBJ1-2,TRBV9,NA,NA,TGTGCCAGCAGCGTAGCCGGGATGAACTATGGCTACACCTTC,CASSVAGMNYGYTF
TRBJ2-5,TRBV29-1,TRBD1,NA,TGCAGCGTTGGGACAGGAGAGACCCAGTACTTC,CSVGTGETQYF
TRBJ2-1,TRBV7-9,NA,few,TGTGCCAGCAGCTTAGCCAGGGGGAGCGGGAGAGGTGAGCAGTTCTTC,CASSLARGSGRGEQFF
TRBJ1-5,TRBV5-1,NA,NA,TGCGCCAGCAGCTGGGCAGGGGGCAATCAGCCCCAGCATTTT,CASSWAGGNQPQHF